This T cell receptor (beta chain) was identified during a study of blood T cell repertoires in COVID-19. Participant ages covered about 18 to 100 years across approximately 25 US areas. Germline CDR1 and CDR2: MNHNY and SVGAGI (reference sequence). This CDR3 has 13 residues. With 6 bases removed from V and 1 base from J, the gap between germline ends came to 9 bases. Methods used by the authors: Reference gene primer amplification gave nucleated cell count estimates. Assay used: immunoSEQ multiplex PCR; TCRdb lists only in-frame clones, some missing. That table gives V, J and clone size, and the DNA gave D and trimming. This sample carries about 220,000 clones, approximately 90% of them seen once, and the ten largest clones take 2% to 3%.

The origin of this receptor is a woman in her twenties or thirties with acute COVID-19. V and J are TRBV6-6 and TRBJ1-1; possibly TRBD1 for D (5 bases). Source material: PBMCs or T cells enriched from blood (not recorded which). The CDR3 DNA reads TGTGCCAGCAGACTCGACAGGAACACTGAAGCTTTCTTT. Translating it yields CASRLDRNTEAFF.